The clone carrying this T cell receptor beta chain came up many times. This record belongs to a study of early T cells in non-severe SARS-CoV-2 infection. The overall study: Chains stayed unpaired after sequencing of bulk RNA from unsorted whole blood.

From germline, CDR1 is SNHLY and CDR2 FYNNEI. With V trimmed by 8 bases and J by 0 bases, 5 bases remained unmatched. The CDR3 totals 15 residues. Each CDR3 protein is one row after TCRdb ran MiXCR on the 5' RACE reads. The sample lists 35,000 to 55,000 distinct CDR3 sequences, 6% to 7% occurring once. This material consisted of whole blood, taken at baseline. The sequence derives from an adult who was a healthcare worker with PCR-confirmed SARS-CoV-2 infection or an uninfected control (not recorded which). V is TRBV2 and J is TRBJ2-4; 9 bases agree with TRBD1. CDR3 bases: TGTGCCAGCGGAGGGACAGGGCCAGCCAAAAACATTCAGTACTTC. Its protein product is CASGGTGPAKNIQYF.